This entry concerns a single TCR beta chain. Its antigen is unknown. CDR1 and CDR2 (germline): SGHRS, YFSETQ. The CDR3 runs to 15 residues. Losses at the gene ends were 4 bases for V and 8 bases for J; bases not matched to a gene: 11. The sample originates from a study of Graves' ophthalmopathy and Graves' hyperthyroidism. Scientists amplified the TCR beta CDR3 regions from RNA transcripts. HTBI primers were employed in first-round RT-PCR, then a second-round multiplex PCR followed. MiXCR, run by TCRdb on the multiplex PCR reads, gives a single entry per CDR3 protein. The sample carries under 800,000 distinct CDR3 sequences, about 20% recorded once. Patients were excluded if they had other autoimmune diseases or uncontrolled infections, and likewise if pregnancy or lactation applied. PBMCs stemmed from 7.5 to 10 ml of fresh peripheral blood. Study-wide results and caveats: Discrimination between ophthalmopathy and stable hyperthyroidism by a 13-signature model showed about 88% sensitivity and roughly 80% specificity. Blood also contained most of the expanded thyroid clonotypes above 0.001 frequency.

Material for sequencing was peripheral blood. The gene calls are TRBV5-1 and TRBJ1-1; the match to TRBD1 covers 10 bases. The receptor's source is a young woman with stable Graves' hyperthyroidism. Some clones in this sample may be carry-over from other donors' samples. The CDR3 loop is CASSPTGTGEGEAFF. CDR3 nucleotides: TGCGCCAGCAGCCCTACCGGGACAGGGGAAGGGGAAGCTTTCTTT.